This T cell receptor beta chain comes out of a study of Graves' ophthalmopathy and Graves' hyperthyroidism. Whole-study context: Peripheral blood was gathered at first diagnosis, ahead of any treatment whatsoever. Study-wide results and caveats: Between ophthalmopathy and stable hyperthyroidism, a 13-signature model drew a separation with approximately 87% sensitivity and 81.08% specificity.

Other autoimmune diseases, uncontrolled infections, pregnancy and lactation each led to patient exclusion. Patients were diagnosed from clinical symptoms, serum thyroxine, TRAb, thyroid ultrasound and orbital computed tomography. RNA transcripts were the template, and TCR beta CDR3 regions were amplified from them. HTBI primers served in a first-round RT-PCR, which a second-round multiplex PCR followed. One entry per CDR3 protein results from TCRdb running MiXCR on the multiplex PCR reads. The data show 150,000 to 200,000 distinct CDR3 sequences, roughly 37% seen once. Germline lookup yields CDR1 LGHNA and CDR2 YSLEER. The CDR3 consists of 14 residues. The germline V and J ends were trimmed by 4 bases and 4 bases, with 8 bases remaining between them. This clonotype was counted ten times or more. The antigen is unknown.

The sample was peripheral blood. The V gene is TRBV4-3, the J gene TRBJ1-6; D is unresolved. The clonotype was recovered from a woman between 35 and 50 years old with Graves' ophthalmopathy. CDR3 in amino acids: CASSPQPYNSPLHF. The CDR3 coding sequence is TGCGCCAGCAGCCCACAGCCATATAATTCACCCCTCCACTTT.